The 9 T cell receptor beta chains listed next were all sequenced from one sample in a study of radiation and T cells in renal cell carcinoma. Time point denoted: blood 2 weeks post-SBRT. Treatment: 15 Gy SBRT to primary tumor, nephrectomy 4 weeks later. Measured with immunoSEQ multiplex PCR; TCRdb has only the in-frame clones, and not every one. The sample contains around 60,000 clones, roughly 79% of which appear only once. Specimen: blood, collected from a patient whose treatment included radiotherapy and nephrectomy. Every receptor here comes from a man between 60 and 75 years old with renal cell carcinoma.

The chain has TRBV6-1 and TRBJ1-1; 10 nucleotides align to TRBD1. In germline, CDR1 is MNHNS, CDR2 SASEGT. The ends lost 2 bases at V and 8 bases at J; junction bases unmatched: 5. The CDR3 has 14 amino acids. CDR3 in amino acids: CASSERADRGEAFF. DNA for the CDR3: TGTGCCAGCAGTGAACGGGCGGACAGGGGGGAAGCTTTCTTT.

The chain joins TRBV29-1 to TRBJ1-2; TRBD1 matches 7 bases. The CDR3 extends over 12 amino acids. Germline V lookup: CDR1 SQVTM, CDR2 ANQGSEA. Losses at the gene ends were 7 bases for V and 4 bases for J; bases not matched to a gene: 6. The CDR3 nucleotides read TGCAGCGGGCGAGGGGGCGGCTATGGCTACACCTTC. Its protein is CSGRGGGYGYTF.

The chain recombines TRBV6-4 with TRBJ1-2, with 9 bases identical to TRBD1. Unmatched junction bases numbered 11, after V lost 6 bases and J lost 3 bases. The CDR3 runs 16 residues. Looked up from germline, CDR1 is MRHNA and CDR2 is SNTAGT. The DNA of the CDR3 is TGTGCCAGCAGGGCATCACCGGGACAGGGCGACTATGGCTACACCTTC. It codes for CASRASPGQGDYGYTF.

V gene TRBV5-6 combines with J gene TRBJ1-2; D might be TRBD1 (6 bases). The CDR3 is made up of 14 amino acids. The V gene lost 4 bases and the J gene lost 8 bases, with 18 bases spanning the gap. CDR1 and CDR2 (germline): SGHDT, YYEEEE. In nucleotides, the CDR3 is TGTGCCAGCAGCCCTGGGACAACCGGACGAGGCTACACCTTC. Its translation is CASSPGTTGRGYTF.

The rearrangement uses TRBV27 and TRBJ1-1; TRBD1 might be the D (5 bases). Germline V gives CDR1 MNHEY, CDR2 SMNVEV (reference sequence). The CDR3 length is 15 residues. V gave up 0 bases and J gave up 2 bases, with 10 bases separating them. Here the CDR3 reads CASSLSSGYNTEAFF. For the CDR3, the DNA is TGTGCCAGCAGTTTATCATCAGGGTACAACACTGAAGCTTTCTTT.

The chain is built from TRBV11-3 and TRBJ2-3; D may be TRBD1 (6 bases). V was trimmed by 4 bases and J by 0 bases, leaving 17 bases between them. The germline V gene encodes CDR1 SGHNT and CDR2 YENEEA. The CDR3 runs to 17 residues. This CDR3 reads CASSSETGRSSTDTQYF. CDR3 bases: TGTGCCAGCAGCTCGGAGACAGGACGATCTAGCACAGATACGCAGTATTTT.

The chain recombines TRBV6-1 with TRBJ2-2, with 7 nucleotides matching TRBD1. The V segment lost 4 bases and the J segment 2 bases; nucleotides outside the gene matches: 7. Germline loops: CDR1 MNHNS, CDR2 SASEGT. The CDR3 extends over 16 amino acids. The chain's CDR3 is CASSGPTGPNTGELFF. The DNA for the CDR3 is TGTGCCAGCAGTGGACCGACAGGGCCAAACACCGGGGAGCTGTTTTTT.

J is TRBJ2-3 and V is TRBV7-2; D not resolved. Germline V lookup: CDR1 SGHTA, CDR2 FQGNSA. The CDR3 length is 14 residues. With 0 bases removed from V and 2 bases from J, the gap between germline ends came to 6 bases. CDR3 loop: CASSLASNTDTQYF. The DNA of the CDR3 is TGTGCCAGCAGCTTAGCCAGCAACACAGATACGCAGTATTTT.

The chain uses TRBV11-2 and TRBJ2-4; 7 bases map to TRBD1. Per germline, CDR1 SGHAT and CDR2 FQNNGV. The CDR3 extends over 14 amino acids. V gave up 5 bases and J gave up 8 bases; unmatched junction bases: 9. The CDR3 loop is CASSRDGGQDIQYF. The CDR3 nucleotides are TGTGCCAGCAGCCGGGACGGCGGACAGGACATTCAGTACTTC.